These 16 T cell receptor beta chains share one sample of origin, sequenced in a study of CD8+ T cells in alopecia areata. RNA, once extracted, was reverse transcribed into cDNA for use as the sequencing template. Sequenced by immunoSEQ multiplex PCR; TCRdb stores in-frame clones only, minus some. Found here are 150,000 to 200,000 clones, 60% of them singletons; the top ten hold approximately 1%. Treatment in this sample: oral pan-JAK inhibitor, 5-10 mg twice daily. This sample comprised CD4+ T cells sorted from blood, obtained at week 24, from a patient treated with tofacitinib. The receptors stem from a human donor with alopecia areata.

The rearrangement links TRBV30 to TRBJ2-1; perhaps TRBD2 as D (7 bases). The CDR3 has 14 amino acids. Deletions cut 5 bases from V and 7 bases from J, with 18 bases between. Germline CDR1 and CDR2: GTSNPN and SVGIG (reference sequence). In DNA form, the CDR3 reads TGTGCCTGGGACATGTGGGGGGGCAGGAATGAGCAGTTCTTC. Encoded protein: CAWDMWGGRNEQFF.

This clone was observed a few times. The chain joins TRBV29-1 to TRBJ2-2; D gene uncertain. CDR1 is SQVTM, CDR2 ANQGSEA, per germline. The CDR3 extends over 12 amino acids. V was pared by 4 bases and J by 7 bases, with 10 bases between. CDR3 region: CSVGEQIGELFF. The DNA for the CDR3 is TGCAGCGTTGGCGAGCAGATCGGGGAGCTGTTTTTT.

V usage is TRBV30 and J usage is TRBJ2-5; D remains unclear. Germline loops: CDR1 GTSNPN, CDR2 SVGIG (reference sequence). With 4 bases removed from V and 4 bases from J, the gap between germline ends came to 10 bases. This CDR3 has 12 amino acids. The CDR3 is CAWTIGGETQYF. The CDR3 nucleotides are TGTGCCTGGACCATCGGTGGAGAGACCCAGTACTTC.

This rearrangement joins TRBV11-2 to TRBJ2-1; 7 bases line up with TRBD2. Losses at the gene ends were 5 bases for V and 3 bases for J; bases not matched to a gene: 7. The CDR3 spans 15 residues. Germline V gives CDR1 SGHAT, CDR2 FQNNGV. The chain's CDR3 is CASSDRLAGYNEQFF. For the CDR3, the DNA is TGTGCCAGCAGCGATCGACTAGCCGGCTACAATGAGCAGTTCTTC.

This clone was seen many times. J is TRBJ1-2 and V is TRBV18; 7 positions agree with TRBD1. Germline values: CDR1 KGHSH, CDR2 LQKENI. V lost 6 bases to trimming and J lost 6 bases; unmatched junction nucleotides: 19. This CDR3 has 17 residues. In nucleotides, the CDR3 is TGTGCCAGCTCCCCCTTTGATAGGATTTCGACAGGGAATGGCTACACCTTC. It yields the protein CASSPFDRISTGNGYTF.

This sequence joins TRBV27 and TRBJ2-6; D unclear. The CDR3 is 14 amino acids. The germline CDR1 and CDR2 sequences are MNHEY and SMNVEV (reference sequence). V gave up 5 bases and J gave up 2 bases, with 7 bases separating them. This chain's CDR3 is CASSTYAGANVLTF. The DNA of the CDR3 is TGTGCCAGCAGTACCTATGCTGGGGCCAACGTCCTGACTTTC.

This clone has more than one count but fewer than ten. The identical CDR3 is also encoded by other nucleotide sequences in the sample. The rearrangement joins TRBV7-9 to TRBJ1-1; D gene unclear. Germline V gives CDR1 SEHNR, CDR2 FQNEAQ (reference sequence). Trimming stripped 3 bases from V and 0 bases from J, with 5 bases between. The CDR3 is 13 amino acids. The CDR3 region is CASSLYVNTEAFF. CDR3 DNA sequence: TGTGCCAGCAGCTTGTACGTGAACACTGAAGCTTTCTTT.

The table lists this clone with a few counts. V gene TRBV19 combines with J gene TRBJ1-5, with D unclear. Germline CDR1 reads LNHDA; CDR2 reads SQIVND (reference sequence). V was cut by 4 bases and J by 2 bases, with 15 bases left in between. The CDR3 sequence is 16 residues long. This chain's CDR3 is CASSSLQVLGNQPQHF. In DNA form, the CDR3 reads TGTGCCAGTAGTAGTCTTCAGGTTTTGGGCAATCAGCCCCAGCATTTT.

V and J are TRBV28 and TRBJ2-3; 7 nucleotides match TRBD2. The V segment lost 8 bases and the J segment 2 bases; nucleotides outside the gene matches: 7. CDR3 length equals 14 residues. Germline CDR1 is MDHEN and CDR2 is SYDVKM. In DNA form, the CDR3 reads TGTGCCAGCCGCGGGAGACAGACCACAGATACGCAGTATTTT. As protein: CASRGRQTTDTQYF.

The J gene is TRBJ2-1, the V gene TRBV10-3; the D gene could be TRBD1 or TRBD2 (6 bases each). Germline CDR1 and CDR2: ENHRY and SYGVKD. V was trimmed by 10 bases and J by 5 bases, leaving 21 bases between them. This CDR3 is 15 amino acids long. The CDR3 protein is CATGTGGPLNNEQFF. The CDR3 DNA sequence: TGTGCCACCGGAACTGGGGGGCCTTTGAACAATGAGCAGTTCTTC.

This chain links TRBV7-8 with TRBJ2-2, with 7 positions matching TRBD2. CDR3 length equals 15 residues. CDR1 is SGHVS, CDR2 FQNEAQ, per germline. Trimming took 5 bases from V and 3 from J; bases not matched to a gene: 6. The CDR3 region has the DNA TGTGCCAGCAGCCGACGGGGGGACTACACCGGGGAGCTGTTTTTT. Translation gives CASSRRGDYTGELFF.

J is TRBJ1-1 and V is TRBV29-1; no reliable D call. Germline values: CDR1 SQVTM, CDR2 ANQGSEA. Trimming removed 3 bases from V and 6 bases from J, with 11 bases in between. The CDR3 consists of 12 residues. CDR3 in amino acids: CSVDNFGSEAFF. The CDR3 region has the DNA TGCAGCGTTGACAACTTTGGGTCTGAAGCTTTCTTT.

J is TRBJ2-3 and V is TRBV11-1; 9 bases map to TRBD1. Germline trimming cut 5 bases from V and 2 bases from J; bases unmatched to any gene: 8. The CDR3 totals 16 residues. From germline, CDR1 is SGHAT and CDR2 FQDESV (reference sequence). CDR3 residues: CASSRTGTGITDTQYF. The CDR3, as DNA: TGTGCCAGCAGCCGAACCGGGACAGGGATCACAGATACGCAGTATTTT. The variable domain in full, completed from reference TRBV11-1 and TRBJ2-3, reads EAEVAQSPRYKITEKSQAVAFWCDPISGHATLYWYRQILGQGPELLVQFQDESVVDDSQLPKDRFSAERLKGVDSTLKIQPAELGDSAMYLCASSRTGTGITDTQYFGPGTRLTVL.

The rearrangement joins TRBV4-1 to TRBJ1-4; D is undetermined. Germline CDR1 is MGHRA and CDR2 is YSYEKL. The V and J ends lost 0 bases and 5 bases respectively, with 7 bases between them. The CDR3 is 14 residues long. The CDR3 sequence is CASSQEGGNEKLFF. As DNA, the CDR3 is TGCGCCAGCAGCCAAGAAGGTGGGAATGAAAAACTGTTTTTT.

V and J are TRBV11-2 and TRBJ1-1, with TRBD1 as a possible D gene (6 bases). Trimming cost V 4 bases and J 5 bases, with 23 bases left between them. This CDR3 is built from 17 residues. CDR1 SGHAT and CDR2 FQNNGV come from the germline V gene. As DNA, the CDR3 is TGTGCCAGCAGCTCACCAAACAACAGGGCTTTGGTGACTGAAGCTTTCTTT. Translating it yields CASSSPNNRALVTEAFF.

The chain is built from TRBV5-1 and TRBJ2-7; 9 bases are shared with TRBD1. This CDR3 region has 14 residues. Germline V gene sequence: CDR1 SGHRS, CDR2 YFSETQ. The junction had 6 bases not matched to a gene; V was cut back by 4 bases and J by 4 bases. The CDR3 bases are TGCGCCAGCAGCGAGGGACAGGGAATGTACGAGCAGTACTTC. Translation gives CASSEGQGMYEQYF.